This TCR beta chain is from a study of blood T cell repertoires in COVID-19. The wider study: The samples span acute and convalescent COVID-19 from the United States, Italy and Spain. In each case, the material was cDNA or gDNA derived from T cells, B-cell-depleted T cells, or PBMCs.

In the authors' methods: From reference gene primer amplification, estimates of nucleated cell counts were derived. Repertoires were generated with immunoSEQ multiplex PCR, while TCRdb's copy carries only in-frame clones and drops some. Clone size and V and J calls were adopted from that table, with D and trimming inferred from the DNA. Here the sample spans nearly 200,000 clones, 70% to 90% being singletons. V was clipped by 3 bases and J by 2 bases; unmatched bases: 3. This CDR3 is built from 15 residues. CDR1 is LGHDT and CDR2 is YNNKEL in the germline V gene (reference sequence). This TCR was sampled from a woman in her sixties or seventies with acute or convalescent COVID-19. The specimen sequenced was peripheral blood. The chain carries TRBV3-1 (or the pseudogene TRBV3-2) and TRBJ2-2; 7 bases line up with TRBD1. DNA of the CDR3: TGTGCCAGCAGCCAGGGGACAGTTAACACCGGGGAGCTGTTTTTT. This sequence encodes CASSQGTVNTGELFF.